This TCR beta chain was profiled in a study of blood T cell repertoires in COVID-19. Study summary: Collection of acute and convalescent COVID-19 samples took place in the United States, Italy and Spain. In each case, the material was cDNA or gDNA derived from T cells, B-cell-depleted T cells, or PBMCs.

Original data processing: Researchers report that nucleated cell counts were estimated from reference gene primer amplification. Method: immunoSEQ multiplex PCR; TCRdb's copy keeps in-frame clones and lacks some. The V and J calls and clone size come from that table; D and trimming were worked out from the DNA. The sample yields some 160,000 clones, more than 85% seen once. While infection was still active, Seattle patients were enrolled and then followed longitudinally. The germline gives CDR1 SGHKS, CDR2 YYEKEE (reference sequence). This CDR3 spans 14 amino acids. Trimming pared 2 bases from V and 4 bases from J, leaving 12 bases between.

This clonotype was sampled from a woman older than 75 with COVID-19, enrolled during active disease. Sequencing was carried out using peripheral blood. The V and J genes are TRBV5-5 and TRBJ2-5; the D is unclear. The CDR3 DNA follows: TGTGCCAGCAGCTTTCTTGTATCCCGAGAGACCCAGTACTTC. This encodes CASSFLVSRETQYF.